A single sample is the source of the 19 T cell receptor beta chains below, sequenced in a study of cytomegalovirus exposure and HLA in healthy donors. Primers included in the PCR were 60 Vbeta and 13 Jbeta primers. The table came from immunoSEQ multiplex PCR; TCRdb's copy has only in-frame clones and leaves some out. The sample records approximately 130,000 clones, about 70% being singletons. What was sequenced was PBMCs. These receptors all come from a woman aged 55-70 years in good health and CMV-seropositive.

The V call is TRBV2, the J call TRBJ1-2; 7 bases line up with TRBD1. The CDR3 length is 10 residues. J gave up 12 bases and V 10 bases, and 8 bases lay outside the gene matches. CDR1 is SNHLY and CDR2 is FYNNEI in the germline V gene. CDR3 nucleotide sequence: TGTGCCACCGGACAGGAGGGGCACACCTTC. This gives the protein CATGQEGHTF.

This chain joins TRBV6-1 and TRBJ2-7; 13 bases are shared with TRBD2. The junction had 11 bases not matched to a gene; V was cut back by 4 bases and J by 5 bases. From germline, CDR1 is MNHNS and CDR2 SASEGT. This CDR3 has 17 amino acids. The CDR3 reads CASSGKRLAGGLNEQYF. The CDR3 DNA is TGTGCCAGCAGTGGTAAACGACTAGCGGGGGGTCTCAACGAGCAGTACTTC.

For the CDR3, the DNA is TGTGCCAGCAGCTTATCCGGGACAGGGGCATACGAGCAGTACTTC. It yields the protein CASSLSGTGAYEQYF. V usage is TRBV7-8 and J usage is TRBJ2-7; TRBD1 aligns across 10 bases. V gave up 2 bases and J gave up 4 bases; unmatched junction bases: 5. This CDR3 spans 15 amino acids. The germline gives CDR1 SGHVS, CDR2 FQNEAQ.

V and J are TRBV7-9 and TRBJ2-7; 8 bases agree with TRBD2. V dropped 1 base and J dropped 1; count of bases not matched to a gene: 6. Germline V gene lookup returns CDR1 SEHNR and CDR2 FQNEAQ (reference sequence). The CDR3 length is 16 residues. This chain's CDR3 is CASSLVGSGGSYEQYF. The CDR3 DNA reads TGTGCCAGCAGCTTAGTCGGCAGCGGGGGATCCTACGAGCAGTACTTC.

V gene TRBV5-5 combines with J gene TRBJ2-1, with a tentative D call TRBD2 (7 bases). Germline values: CDR1 SGHKS, CDR2 YYEKEE (reference sequence). The CDR3 runs 17 residues. The germline V and J ends were trimmed by 3 bases and 2 bases, with 18 bases remaining between them. The CDR3 region is CASSSGRAGATYNEQFF. CDR3 in DNA: TGTGCCAGCAGCTCAGGGAGGGCAGGGGCGACCTACAATGAGCAGTTCTTC.

Only one count was recorded for this clone. The chain couples TRBV11-2 to TRBJ1-4; the D is unclear. Germline V gene lookup returns CDR1 SGHAT and CDR2 FQNNGV. The CDR3 runs to 14 residues. V was cut by 5 bases and J by 8 bases, with 15 bases left in between. The CDR3, as DNA: TGTGCCAGCAGCCCCGGGATTTGGCCCGAAAAACTGTTTTTT. Translated: CASSPGIWPEKLFF.

The chain has TRBV5-1 and TRBJ1-1; D gene unclear. V was cut by 4 bases and J by 5 bases, with 9 bases left in between. The CDR3 has 12 amino acids. The germline gives CDR1 SGHRS, CDR2 YFSETQ. CDR3 bases: TGCGCCAGCAGCCCCGGAGCTACTGAAGCTTTCTTT. Translated, it gives CASSPGATEAFF.

The chain recombines TRBV5-1 with TRBJ2-3, with 7 positions matching TRBD2. Germline CDR1 SGHRS, CDR2 YFSETQ. The CDR3 sequence is 14 residues long. V trimming: 6 bases; J trimming: 4 bases; junction bases outside the gene matches: 8. Here the CDR3 DNA reads TGCGCCAGCACCACCGGGGGGTGGGCAGATACGCAGTATTTT. It encodes CASTTGGWADTQYF.

J is TRBJ1-4 and V is TRBV9; D uncertain. Between the trimmed V and J ends, which lost 3 bases and 8 bases, there was a span of 11 bases. This CDR3 contains 13 residues. Germline V gene data show CDR1 as SGDLS and CDR2 as YYNGEE. The CDR3 here is CASSGREPEKLFF. CDR3 DNA: TGTGCCAGCAGCGGACGGGAGCCCGAAAAACTGTTTTTT.

CDR3: CASSYGGGGLNYEQYF. CDR3 DNA: TGTGCCAGCAGTTACGGCGGCGGGGGGCTTAACTACGAGCAGTACTTC. The rearrangement uses TRBV6-5 and TRBJ2-7; 8 nucleotides line up with TRBD2. The V segment lost 2 bases and the J segment 3 bases; nucleotides outside the gene matches: 9. Germline V lookup: CDR1 MNHEY, CDR2 SVGAGI. This CDR3 is 16 amino acids long.

This chain joins TRBV5-1 and TRBJ2-3, with D possibly TRBD2 on 6 matching bases. Deletions cut 0 bases from V and 1 base from J, with 12 bases between. Germline assignment: CDR1 SGHRS and CDR2 YFSETQ. The CDR3 contains 16 residues. DNA of the CDR3: TGCGCCAGCAGCTTGGCCGGAGGGGTGGGCACAGATACGCAGTATTTT. Its translation: CASSLAGGVGTDTQYF.

V usage is TRBV11-2 and J usage is TRBJ1-1; unclear D gene. CDR1 is SGHAT, CDR2 FQNNGV, per germline. The CDR3 extends over 16 amino acids. The V and J ends lost 2 bases and 3 bases respectively, with 16 bases between them. CDR3 sequence: CASSLTRLAPYTEAFF. The DNA of the CDR3 is TGTGCCAGCAGCTTAACCCGATTGGCCCCTTACACTGAAGCTTTCTTT.

V gene TRBV5-5 combines with J gene TRBJ1-1; TRBD1 aligns across 7 bases. Germline loops: CDR1 SGHKS, CDR2 YYEKEE (reference sequence). Trimming at V came to 4 bases and at J to 1 base, leaving 7 bases not matched to a gene. The length of the CDR3 is 15 residues. Here the CDR3 DNA reads TGTGCCAGCAGCGGAGGGGGCATGAGGAACACTGAAGCTTTCTTT. This codes for CASSGGGMRNTEAFF.

This CDR3 reads CASSSWTGGNDEQYF. DNA for the CDR3: TGTGCCAGCAGCTCTTGGACAGGGGGAAACGACGAGCAGTACTTC. The chain combines TRBV28 with TRBJ2-7; the match to TRBD1 covers 10 bases. The CDR3 extends over 15 amino acids. Germline V gene sequence: CDR1 MDHEN, CDR2 SYDVKM. V was clipped by 6 bases and J by 5 bases; unmatched bases: 10.

The chain is built from TRBV5-1 and TRBJ1-3, with TRBD1 matching over 8 bases. J was trimmed by 2 bases and V by 0 bases; bases with no gene match: 7. Germline V gene data show CDR1 as SGHRS and CDR2 as YFSETQ. The CDR3 length is 17 residues. The CDR3: CASSLEPPGGTGNTIYF. CDR3 sequence (DNA): TGCGCCAGCAGCTTGGAACCACCAGGGGGCACTGGAAACACCATATATTTT.

Turning to this clone: Other DNA variants within this sample encode the same CDR3. V usage is TRBV5-1 and J usage is TRBJ1-2; 10 bases line up with TRBD1. Per germline, CDR1 SGHRS and CDR2 YFSETQ. This CDR3 has 15 residues. The ends lost 4 bases at V and 4 bases at J; junction bases unmatched: 7. The CDR3 region has the DNA TGCGCCAGCAGCCTGGCGACAGGGGGCCTCTATGGCTACACCTTC. Protein: CASSLATGGLYGYTF.

The V call is TRBV7-8, the J call TRBJ2-5, with 8 bases that match TRBD2. The CDR3 runs 16 residues. CDR1 is SGHVS and CDR2 is FQNEAQ in the germline V gene. The V gene end was trimmed by 2 bases and the J gene end by 1 base; junction bases not matched to a gene: 6. As DNA, the CDR3 is TGTGCCAGCAGCTTAAGGACCCTAGCGGGCCAAGAGACCCAGTACTTC. Encoded protein: CASSLRTLAGQETQYF. The entire variable domain, with the rest obtained from reference TRBV7-8 and TRBJ2-5, is as follows: GAGVSQSPRYKVAKRGQDVALRCDPISGHVSLFWYQQALGQGPEFLTYFQNEAQLDKSGLPSDRFFAERPEGSVSTLKIQRTQQEDSAVYLCASSLRTLAGQETQYFGPGTRLLVL.

The table lists this clone with a few counts. This rearrangement joins TRBV9 to TRBJ1-1, with TRBD1 identical over 10 bases. This CDR3 contains 15 residues. Trimming cost V 1 base and J 4 bases; bases outside gene matches: 4. The germline V gene encodes CDR1 SGDLS and CDR2 YYNGEE. This chain's CDR3 is CASSVSGQGGTEAFF. In DNA, the CDR3 is TGTGCCAGCAGCGTATCAGGACAGGGGGGCACTGAAGCTTTCTTT.

V usage is TRBV7-9 and J usage is TRBJ2-3, with D possibly being TRBD2 (7 bases). Trimming pared 4 bases from V and 4 bases from J, leaving 15 bases between. The length of the CDR3 is 15 residues. In germline, CDR1 is SEHNR, CDR2 FQNEAQ (reference sequence). CDR3 amino acids: CASSSTRGPSDTQYF. DNA for the CDR3: TGTGCCAGCAGCTCGACGCGGGGGCCATCAGATACGCAGTATTTT.